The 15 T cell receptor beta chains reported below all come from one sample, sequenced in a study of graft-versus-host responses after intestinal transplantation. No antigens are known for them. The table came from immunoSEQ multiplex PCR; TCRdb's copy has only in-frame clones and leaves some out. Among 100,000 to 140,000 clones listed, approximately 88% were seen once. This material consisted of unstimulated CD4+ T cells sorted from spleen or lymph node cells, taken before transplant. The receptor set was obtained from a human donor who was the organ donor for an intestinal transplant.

This CDR3 reads CASSLWPHKGTPNTGELFF. The DNA of the CDR3 is TGTGCCAGCAGCTTATGGCCCCACAAAGGTACTCCGAACACCGGGGAGCTGTTTTTT. The chain couples TRBV6-4 to TRBJ2-2; D is undetermined. CDR1 is MRHNA and CDR2 is SNTAGT in the germline V gene. The ends were cut back, 6 bases at V and 0 bases at J, with 23 bases in the middle. The CDR3 sequence is 19 residues long.

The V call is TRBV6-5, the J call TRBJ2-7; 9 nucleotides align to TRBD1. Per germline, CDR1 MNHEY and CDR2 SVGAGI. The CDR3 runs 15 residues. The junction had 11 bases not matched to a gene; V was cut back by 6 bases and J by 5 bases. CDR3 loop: CASSNGWDRDNEQYF. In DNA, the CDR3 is TGTGCCAGCAGCAACGGATGGGACAGGGATAACGAGCAGTACTTC.

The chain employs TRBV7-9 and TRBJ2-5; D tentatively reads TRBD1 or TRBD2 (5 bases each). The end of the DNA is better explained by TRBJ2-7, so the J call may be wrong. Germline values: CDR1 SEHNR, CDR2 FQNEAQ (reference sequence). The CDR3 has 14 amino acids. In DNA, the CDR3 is TGTGCCAGCAGCCAGATTGGGACGGCCTACGAGCAGTACTTC. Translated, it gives CASSQIGTAYEQYF.

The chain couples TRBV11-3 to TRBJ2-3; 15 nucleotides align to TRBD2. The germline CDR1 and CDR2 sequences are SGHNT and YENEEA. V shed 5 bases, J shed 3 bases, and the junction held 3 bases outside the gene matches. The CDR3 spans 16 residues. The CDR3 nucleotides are TGTGCCAGCAGCCGAGGGACTAGCGGGGGGACAGATACGCAGTATTTT. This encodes CASSRGTSGGTDTQYF.

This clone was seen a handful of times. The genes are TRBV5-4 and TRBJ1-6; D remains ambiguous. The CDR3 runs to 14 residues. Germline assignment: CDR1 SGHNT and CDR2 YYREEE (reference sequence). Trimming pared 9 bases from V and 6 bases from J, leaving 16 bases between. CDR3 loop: CATTGIGSNSPLHF. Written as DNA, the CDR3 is TGTGCCACTACGGGGATCGGAAGTAATTCACCCCTCCACTTT.

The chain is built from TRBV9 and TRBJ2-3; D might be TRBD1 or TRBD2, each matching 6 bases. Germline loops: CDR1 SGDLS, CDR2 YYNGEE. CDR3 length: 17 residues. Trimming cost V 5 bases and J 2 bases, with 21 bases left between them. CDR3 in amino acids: CASSIGRGATVTDTQYF. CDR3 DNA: TGTGCCAGCAGTATTGGTAGGGGGGCCACCGTCACAGATACGCAGTATTTT.

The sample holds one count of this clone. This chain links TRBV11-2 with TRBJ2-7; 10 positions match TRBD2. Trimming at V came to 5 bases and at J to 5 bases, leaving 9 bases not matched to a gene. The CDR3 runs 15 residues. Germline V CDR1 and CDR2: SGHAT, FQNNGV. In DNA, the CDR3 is TGTGCCAGCAGCCCATTAGCGGGGGGCCTGAACGAGCAGTACTTC. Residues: CASSPLAGGLNEQYF.

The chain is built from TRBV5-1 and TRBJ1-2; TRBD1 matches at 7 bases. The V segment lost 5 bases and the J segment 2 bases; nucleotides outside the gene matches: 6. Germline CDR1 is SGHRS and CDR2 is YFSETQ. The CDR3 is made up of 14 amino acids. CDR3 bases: TGCGCCAGCAGGAGAAGGGACAGCAACTATGGCTACACCTTC. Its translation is CASRRRDSNYGYTF. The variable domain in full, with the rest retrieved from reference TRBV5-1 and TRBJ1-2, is KAGVTQTPRYLIKTRGQQVTLSCSPISGHRSVSWYQQTPGQGLQFLFEYFSETQRNKGNFPGRFSGRQFSNSRSEMNVSTLELGDSALYLCASRRRDSNYGYTFGSGTRLTVV.

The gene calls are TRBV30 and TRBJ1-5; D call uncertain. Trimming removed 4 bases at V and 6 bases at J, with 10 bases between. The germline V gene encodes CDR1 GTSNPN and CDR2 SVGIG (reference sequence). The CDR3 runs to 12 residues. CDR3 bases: TGTGCCTGGAACCGGGATGGTCAGCCCCAGCATTTT. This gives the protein CAWNRDGQPQHF. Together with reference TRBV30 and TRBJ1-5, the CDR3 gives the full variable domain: SQTIHQWPATLVQPVGSPLSLECTVEGTSNPNLYWYRQAAGRGLQLLFYSVGIGQISSEVPQNLSASRPQDRQFILSSKKLLLSDSGFYLCAWNRDGQPQHFGDGTRLSIL.

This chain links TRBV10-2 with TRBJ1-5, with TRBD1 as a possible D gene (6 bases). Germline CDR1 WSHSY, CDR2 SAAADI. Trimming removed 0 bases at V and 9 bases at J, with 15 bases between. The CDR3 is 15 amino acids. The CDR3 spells CASSESGRGRRPQHF. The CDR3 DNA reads TGCGCCAGCAGTGAGTCTGGCAGGGGCCGCAGGCCCCAGCATTTT.

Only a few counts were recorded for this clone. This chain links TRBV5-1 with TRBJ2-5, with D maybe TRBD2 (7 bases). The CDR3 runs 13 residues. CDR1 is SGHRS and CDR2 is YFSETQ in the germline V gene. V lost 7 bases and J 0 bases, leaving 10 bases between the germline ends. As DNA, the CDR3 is TGCGCCAGCGGGGGGGGCAACCAAGAGACCCAGTACTTC. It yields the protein CASGGGNQETQYF.

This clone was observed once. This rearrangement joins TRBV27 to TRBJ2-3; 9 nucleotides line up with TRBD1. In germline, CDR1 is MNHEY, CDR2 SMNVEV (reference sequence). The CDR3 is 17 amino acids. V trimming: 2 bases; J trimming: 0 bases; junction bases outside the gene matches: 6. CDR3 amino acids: CASSLLDRGYSTDTQYF. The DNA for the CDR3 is TGTGCCAGCAGTTTACTGGACAGGGGTTATAGCACAGATACGCAGTATTTT.

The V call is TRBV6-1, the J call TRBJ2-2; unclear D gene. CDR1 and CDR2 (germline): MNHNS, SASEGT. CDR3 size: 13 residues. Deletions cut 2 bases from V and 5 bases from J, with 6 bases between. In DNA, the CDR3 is TGTGCCAGCAGTGAAATTACAACCGGGGAGCTGTTTTTT. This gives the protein CASSEITTGELFF.

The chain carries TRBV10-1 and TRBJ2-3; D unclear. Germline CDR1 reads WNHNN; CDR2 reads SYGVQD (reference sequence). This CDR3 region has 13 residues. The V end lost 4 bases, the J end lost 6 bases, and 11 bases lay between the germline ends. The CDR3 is CASSVETRDTQYF. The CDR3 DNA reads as TGCGCCAGCAGTGTAGAAACCCGGGATACGCAGTATTTT.

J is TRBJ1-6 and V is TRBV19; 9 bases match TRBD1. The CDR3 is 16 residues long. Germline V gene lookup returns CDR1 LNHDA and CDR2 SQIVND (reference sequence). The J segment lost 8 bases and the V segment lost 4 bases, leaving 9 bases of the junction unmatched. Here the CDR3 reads CASSSTGGAFYSPLHF. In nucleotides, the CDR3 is TGTGCCAGTAGTAGCACAGGGGGCGCGTTCTATTCACCCCTCCACTTT.